This TCR beta chain was identified during a study of response to subunit inactivated influenza vaccine. Study outcomes and limitations: Researchers suggested that each seasonal influenza vaccination recruits few new T cells.

Germline V gives CDR1 ENHRY, CDR2 SYGVKD. Trimming shortened V by 4 bases and J by 1 base, and 11 bases separated the two germline ends. The CDR3 runs 14 residues. A single count supports this clonotype. Its antigen remains unidentified. TCRdb recomputed calls from the RT-PCR reads with MiXCR, one row per CDR3 protein. This table has around 750,000 distinct CDR3 sequences, 21% appearing once. The sequence came from a man aged 50 to 59 who received an inactivated influenza vaccine. The material sequenced was PBMCs from blood, taken roughly 5 days after vaccination. This chain joins TRBV10-3 and TRBJ2-7; maybe TRBD2 (6 bases). The CDR3 coding sequence is TGTGCCATCAGTGTAGCGGAGAGATCCTACGAGCAGTACTTC. As protein: CAISVAERSYEQYF.